The TCR beta chain under discussion was sequenced for a study of cytomegalovirus exposure and HLA in healthy donors. Overall study results and limits: Among TCR beta chains of equal frequency, HLA-associated ones were more clonally expanded in a later analysis. Across all donors, roughly uniform sequencing depth was an assumption of the presence/absence analyses. Rarity held for most TCR sequences, but there were some public TCRs that occurred in many donors. Later analysis demonstrated an association between a missense DCLRE1C variant and TCR beta V- and J-gene trimming.

The PCR contained 60 Vbeta and 13 Jbeta primers. The protocol was immunoSEQ multiplex PCR, while the TCRdb copy is restricted to in-frame clones and leaves out a portion. The sample yields more than 95,000 clones, 75% to 85% seen once. As to this clone: Its antigen is unidentified.

J was trimmed by 8 bases and V by 7 bases; bases with no gene match: 7. Per germline, CDR1 MDHEN and CDR2 SYDVKM. This CDR3 has 13 amino acids. The receptor was isolated from a man aged 30 to 45 in good health and CMV-seronegative. The gene calls are TRBV28 and TRBJ1-4; 7 nucleotides match TRBD1. Material: PBMCs. The CDR3 sequence is CASKRQGGEKLFF. The CDR3 DNA follows: TGTGCCAGCAAACGACAGGGTGGGGAAAAACTGTTTTTT.